One and the same sample provided the 13 T cell receptor beta chains below, sequenced in a study of blood T cell repertoires in COVID-19. Only in-frame clones appear in the TCRdb table, and some are missing; sequencing was by immunoSEQ multiplex PCR. This sample has 150,000 to 200,000 clones, with approximately 80% found just once. The sequencing sample was made of peripheral blood. These receptors all come from a human donor in a cohort sampled during active COVID-19.

The V call is TRBV6-2 or TRBV6-3, the J call TRBJ1-4; 7 bases fit TRBD1. The germline V gene has CDR1 MNHEY and CDR2 SVGEGT. With 4 bases clipped from V and 4 bases from J, the junction kept 6 bases outside the gene matches. CDR3 length equals 15 residues. As DNA, the CDR3 is TGTGCCAGCAGTTCGGGACAGTTCTTTAATGAAAAACTGTTTTTT. This sequence encodes CASSSGQFFNEKLFF.

The table lists this clone with a count of one. The chain is built from TRBV5-6 and TRBJ2-1, with 9 bases identical to TRBD1. This CDR3 region has 16 residues. Germline V CDR1 and CDR2: SGHDT, YYEEEE. With 2 bases clipped from V and 2 bases from J, the junction kept 5 bases outside the gene matches. CDR3 in DNA: TGTGCCAGCAGCTTCACCACAGGGGGCACCTACAATGAGCAGTTCTTC. Residues: CASSFTTGGTYNEQFF. Full variable domain (remainder filled in from reference TRBV5-6 and TRBJ2-1): DAGVTQSPTHLIKTRGQQVTLRCSPKSGHDTVSWYQQALGQGPQFIFQYYEEEERQRGNFPDRFSGHQFPNYSSELNVNALLLGDSALYLCASSFTTGGTYNEQFFGPGTRLTVL.

This rearrangement joins TRBV19 to TRBJ2-5, with a tentative D call TRBD2 (6 bases). The CDR3 is 13 residues long. Germline assignment: CDR1 LNHDA and CDR2 SQIVND (reference sequence). V was trimmed by 8 bases and J by 5 bases, leaving 15 bases between them. The CDR3 DNA is TGTGCCAGTGGGCGGAGGGAGCGGGAGACCCAGTACTTC. Its protein is CASGRRERETQYF.

This chain joins TRBV6-1 and TRBJ2-1; 10 bases are a match to TRBD2. Trimming took 0 bases from V and 5 from J; bases not matched to a gene: 4. Germline V gene lookup returns CDR1 MNHNS and CDR2 SASEGT. The CDR3 covers 16 residues. CDR3 sequence: CASSEAESGGDNEQFF. The CDR3, as DNA: TGTGCCAGCAGTGAAGCGGAAAGCGGGGGGGACAATGAGCAGTTCTTC.

The chain has TRBV11-3 and TRBJ1-1, with TRBD1 identical over 9 bases. Germline V gives CDR1 SGHNT, CDR2 YENEEA. This CDR3 comprises 13 residues. V dropped 5 bases and J dropped 7; count of bases not matched to a gene: 5. The CDR3 DNA sequence: TGTGCCAGCAGCAAGGGGACAGGGTTTGAAGCTTTCTTT. Translated: CASSKGTGFEAFF.

The sample holds one count of this clone. The rearrangement links TRBV6-6 to TRBJ1-2; a possible D gene is TRBD1 (6 bases). This CDR3 contains 14 residues. Trimming stripped 7 bases from V and 9 bases from J, with 21 bases between. Per germline, CDR1 MNHNY and CDR2 SVGAGI (reference sequence). CDR3 sequence (DNA): TGTGCCAGCACCACCCAGGGGCGTCTTGATAGCTACACCTTC. Translating it yields CASTTQGRLDSYTF.

The chain is built from TRBV6-5 and TRBJ2-7; 12 nucleotides line up with TRBD1. This CDR3 spans 15 amino acids. In germline, CDR1 is MNHEY, CDR2 SVGAGI. After removal of 3 bases from V and 5 bases from J, the junction contained 5 bases not matched to a gene. The CDR3 sequence is CASSYSGTGGDEQYF. Written as DNA, the CDR3 is TGTGCCAGCAGTTATTCCGGGACAGGGGGCGACGAGCAGTACTTC.

This chain joins TRBV19 and TRBJ1-1, with TRBD1 identical over 7 bases. The germline gives CDR1 LNHDA, CDR2 SQIVND (reference sequence). There are 15 residues in the CDR3. J was trimmed by 1 base and V by 8 bases; bases with no gene match: 10. CDR3 protein: CASADQGEWNTEAFF. The CDR3 DNA sequence: TGTGCCAGTGCCGACCAGGGGGAATGGAACACTGAAGCTTTCTTT.

The genes are TRBV7-2 and TRBJ1-1; D perhaps matches TRBD1 (6 bases). The CDR3 has 14 residues. The germline V and J ends were trimmed by 5 bases and 10 bases, with 20 bases remaining between them. Germline lookup yields CDR1 SGHTA and CDR2 FQGNSA. The CDR3 protein is CASSPTGHLSGAFF. In nucleotides, the CDR3 is TGTGCCAGCAGCCCAACGGGACATCTTTCGGGAGCTTTCTTT. The variable domain in full, completed from reference TRBV7-2 and TRBJ1-1, reads GAGVSQSPSNKVTEKGKDVELRCDPISGHTALYWYRQSLGQGLEFLIYFQGNSAPDKSGLPSDRFSAERTGGSVSTLTIQRTQQEDSAVYLCASSPTGHLSGAFFGQGTRLTVV.

The rearrangement uses TRBV6-5 and TRBJ2-7, with 7 positions matching TRBD2. Per the germline V gene, CDR1 is MNHEY and CDR2 is SVGAGI. Losses at the gene ends were 2 bases for V and 7 bases for J; bases not matched to a gene: 2. The CDR3 covers 12 residues. The DNA for the CDR3 is TGTGCCAGCAGTTACATAGCGGGTGAGCAGTACTTC. It codes for CASSYIAGEQYF.

The rearrangement joins TRBV29-1 to TRBJ1-1; 9 bases agree with TRBD1. This CDR3 comprises 13 residues. Germline CDR1 is SQVTM and CDR2 is ANQGSEA. The trim removed 4 bases at V and 3 bases at J, leaving 3 bases unmatched. This chain's CDR3 is CSVGTGEDTEAFF. The CDR3 DNA follows: TGCAGCGTTGGGACAGGGGAGGACACTGAAGCTTTCTTT.

The chain combines TRBV5-1 with TRBJ2-7; 9 nucleotides agree with TRBD2. Trimming took 4 bases from V and 0 from J; bases not matched to a gene: 5. CDR1 is SGHRS and CDR2 is YFSETQ in the germline V gene. This CDR3 comprises 15 residues. This chain's CDR3 is CASSLTSGTSYEQYF. The CDR3 DNA reads as TGCGCCAGCAGCCTGACTAGCGGTACCTCCTACGAGCAGTACTTC.

This chain joins TRBV9 and TRBJ2-7; TRBD1 might be the D (6 bases). CDR1 and CDR2 (germline): SGDLS, YYNGEE. Deletions cut 3 bases from V and 5 bases from J, with 15 bases between. This CDR3 comprises 14 residues. The DNA of the CDR3 is TGTGCCAGCAGCGCAGGCCGCAGGGGCCACGAGCAGTACTTC. It yields the protein CASSAGRRGHEQYF.